This T cell receptor (beta chain) appears in the sequencing data of a study of shared clonotypes between healthy human individuals. Study at large: Donors were a couple of women and a few men aged 18 to 49. Study-wide results and limits: When compared with the clonotypes that were shared by all four sorted-subset donors, the non-shared clonotypes turned out to have lower generation probabilities. Only blood samples were collected, and tissue repertoires likely differ.

Naive-designated CD8 cells lacked CD45RO, were positively enriched for CCR7, and omitted terminally differentiated effector memory CD45RA+ cells. With respect to this clone: Its antigen remains unidentified.

The CDR3 runs to 14 residues. Trimming removed 6 bases at V and 0 bases at J, with 10 bases between. Germline lookup yields CDR1 MDHEN and CDR2 SYDVKM. Every immunoSEQ plate was one replicate of a subset's evenly spread DNA. Profiling relied on immunoSEQ multiplex PCR, and the TCRdb table lists in-frame clones only, not all of them. The sample yields some 2.1 million clones, just under 95% seen once. The sample was naive CD8+ T cells sorted from blood. The chain carries TRBV28 and TRBJ2-3; a possible D gene is TRBD2 (5 bases). This TCR came from a man between 18 and 35 years old in good health. CDR3 in DNA: TGTGCCAGCAGGGAGAGGGCTAGCACAGATACGCAGTATTTT. This gives the protein CASRERASTDTQYF.